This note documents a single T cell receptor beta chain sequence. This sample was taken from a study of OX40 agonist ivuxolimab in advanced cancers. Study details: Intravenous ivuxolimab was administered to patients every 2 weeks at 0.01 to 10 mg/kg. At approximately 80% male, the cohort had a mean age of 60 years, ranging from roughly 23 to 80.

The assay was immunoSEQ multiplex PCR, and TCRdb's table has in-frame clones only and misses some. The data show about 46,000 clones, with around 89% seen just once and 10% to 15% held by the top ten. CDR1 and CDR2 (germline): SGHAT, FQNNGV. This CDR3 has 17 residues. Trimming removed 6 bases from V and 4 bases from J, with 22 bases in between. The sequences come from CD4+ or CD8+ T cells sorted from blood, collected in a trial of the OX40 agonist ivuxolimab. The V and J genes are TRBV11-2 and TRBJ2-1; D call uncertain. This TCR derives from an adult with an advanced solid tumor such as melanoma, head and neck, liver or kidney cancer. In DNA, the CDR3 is TGTGCCAGCAGACCTAGTATCCTAAGACTCGAGTACAATGAGCAGTTCTTC. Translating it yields CASRPSILRLEYNEQFF.